This TCR beta chain stems from a study of blood T cell repertoires in COVID-19. About the study: Researchers got acute and convalescent COVID-19 samples from the United States, Italy and Spain.

As processed by the authors: Estimates of nucleated cell counts were drawn from the amplification of reference gene primers. The protocol was immunoSEQ multiplex PCR, while the TCRdb copy is restricted to in-frame clones and leaves out a portion. V, J and clone size reflect that table, while D and trimming were determined from the DNA. The sample contains approximately 280,000 clones, about four fifths of which appear only once. The CDR3 extends over 16 amino acids. Trimming cost V 3 bases and J 4 bases; bases outside gene matches: 6. The V gene's germline CDR1 is LGHDT and CDR2 YNNKEL (reference sequence).

The sequence was obtained from a man in his forties who had been exposed to COVID-19. The sequencing input was PBMCs or T cells enriched from blood (not recorded which). This rearrangement joins TRBV3-1 (or the pseudogene TRBV3-2) to TRBJ1-3; 10 bases agree with TRBD1. The DNA for the CDR3 is TGTGCCAGCAGCCATACCGACAGGGGGCACGGAAACACCATATATTTT. Translating it yields CASSHTDRGHGNTIYF.